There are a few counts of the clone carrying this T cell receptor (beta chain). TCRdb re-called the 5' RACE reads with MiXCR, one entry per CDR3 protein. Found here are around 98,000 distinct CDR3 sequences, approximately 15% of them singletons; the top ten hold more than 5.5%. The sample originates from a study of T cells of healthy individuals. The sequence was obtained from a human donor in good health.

The CDR3 nucleotides read TGTGCCAGCAGTGAAGGCCTGGACGGAAAAAATTCACCCCTCCACTTT. Protein: CASSEGLDGKNSPLHF. This chain joins TRBV25-1 and TRBJ1-6; D gene unclear. CDR1 is MGHDK and CDR2 is SYGVNS in the germline V gene. The CDR3 has 16 residues. V lost 2 bases and J 7 bases, leaving 15 bases between the germline ends. The whole variable domain, remainder taken from reference TRBV25-1 and TRBJ1-6, is EADIYQTPRYLVIGTGKKITLECSQTMGHDKMYWYQQDPGMELHLIHYSYGVNSTEKGDLSSESTVSRIRTEHFPLTLESARPSHTSQYLCASSEGLDGKNSPLHFGNGTRLTVT.